Listed below are T cell receptor beta chains from one sample, sequenced in a study of CXCR3-negative and CXCR3-positive naive CD8 T cells. TCRdb processed the 5' RACE reads again and assigns one entry to each CDR3 protein, with no DNA. The sample spans over 150,000 distinct CDR3 sequences; the ten largest clones claim just under 0.5%. The sequenced sample was naive CXCR3+ CD8+ T cells from blood. These receptor sequences come from a human donor in good health. Some clones in this sample may be carry-over from other donors' samples. The CDR3 runs from the conserved cysteine through the conserved F or W. Fields, in order: CDR3 protein, J gene, CDR3 length, V gene.

CASSSYSGQKGYEQYF,TRBJ2-7,16,TRBV7-9
CASSHQGGQTYEQYF,TRBJ2-7,15,TRBV11-2
CSGALGARYNEQFF,TRBJ2-1,14,TRBV29-1
CASSRRDTSLTGELFF,TRBJ2-2,16,TRBV14
CASSVSDRTDTQYF,TRBJ2-3,14,TRBV28
CASSLRGTGVHEQYF,TRBJ2-7,15,TRBV11-1
CASSWIGSEQFF,TRBJ2-1,12,TRBV5-1
CASSLWLAEAYEQYF,TRBJ2-7,15,TRBV7-2
CAISESLWDSYEQYF,TRBJ2-7,15,TRBV10-3
CASSSTETYEQYF,TRBJ2-7,13,TRBV7-9
CASSSLYTDTQYF,TRBJ2-3,13,TRBV7-3
CASSERGGYTEAFF,TRBJ1-1,14,TRBV12-3/TRBV12-4
CASSFEGGNKYF,TRBJ2-7,12,TRBV11-2
CASSDRTKNIQYF,TRBJ2-4,13,TRBV7-9
CASSLAVGSYTDTQYF,TRBJ2-3,16,TRBV7-2